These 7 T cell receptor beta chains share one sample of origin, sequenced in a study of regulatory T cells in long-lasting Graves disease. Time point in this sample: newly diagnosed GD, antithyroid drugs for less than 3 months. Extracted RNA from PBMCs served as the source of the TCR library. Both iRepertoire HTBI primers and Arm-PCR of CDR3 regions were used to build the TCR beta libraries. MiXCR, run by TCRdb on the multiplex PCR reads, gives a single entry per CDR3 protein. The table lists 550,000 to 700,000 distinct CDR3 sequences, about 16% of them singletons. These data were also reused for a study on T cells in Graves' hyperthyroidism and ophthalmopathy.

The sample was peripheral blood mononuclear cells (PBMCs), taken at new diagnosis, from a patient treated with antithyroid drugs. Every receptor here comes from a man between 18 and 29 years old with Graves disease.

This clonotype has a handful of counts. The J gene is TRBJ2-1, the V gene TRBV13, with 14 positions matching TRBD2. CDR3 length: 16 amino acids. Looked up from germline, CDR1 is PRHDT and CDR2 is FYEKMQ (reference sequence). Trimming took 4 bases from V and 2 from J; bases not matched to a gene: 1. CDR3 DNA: TGTGCCAGCAGCTGGACTAGCGGGAGGCCCTACAATGAGCAGTTCTTC. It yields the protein CASSWTSGRPYNEQFF.

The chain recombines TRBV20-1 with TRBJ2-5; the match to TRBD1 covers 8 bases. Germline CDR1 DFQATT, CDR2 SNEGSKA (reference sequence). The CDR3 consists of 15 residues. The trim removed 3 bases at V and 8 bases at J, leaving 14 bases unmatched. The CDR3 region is CSARTSDRAAETQYF. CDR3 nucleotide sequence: TGCAGTGCTAGGACATCGGACAGGGCGGCAGAAACCCAGTACTTC.

CDR3 bases: TGTGCCAGCAGCCAACTGGGGACGGCAAAGAAAGCTTTCTTT. Its translation is CASSQLGTAKKAFF. The chain carries TRBV28 and TRBJ1-1, with D possibly being TRBD1 (5 bases). This CDR3 has 14 amino acids. V lost 6 bases and J lost 9, with 20 bases in between. CDR1 and CDR2 from the germline V gene are MDHEN and SYDVKM.

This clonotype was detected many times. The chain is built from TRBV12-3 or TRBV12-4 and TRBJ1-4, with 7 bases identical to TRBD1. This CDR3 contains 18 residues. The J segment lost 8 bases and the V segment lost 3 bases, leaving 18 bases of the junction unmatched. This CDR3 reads CASSFVVREDRADEKLFF. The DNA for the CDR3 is TGTGCCAGCAGTTTTGTGGTTCGGGAAGACAGGGCTGACGAAAAACTGTTTTTT.

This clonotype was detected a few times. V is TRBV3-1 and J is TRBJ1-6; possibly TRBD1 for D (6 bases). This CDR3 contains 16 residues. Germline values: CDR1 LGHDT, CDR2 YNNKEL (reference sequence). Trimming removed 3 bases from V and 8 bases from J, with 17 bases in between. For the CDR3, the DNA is TGTGCCAGCAGCCAGGGGGGGCAGGGGCGCGATTCACCCCTCCACTTT. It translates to CASSQGGQGRDSPLHF.

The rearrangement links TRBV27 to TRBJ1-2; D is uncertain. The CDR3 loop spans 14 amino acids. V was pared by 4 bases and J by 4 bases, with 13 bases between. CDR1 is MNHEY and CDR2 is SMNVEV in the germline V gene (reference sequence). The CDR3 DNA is TGTGCCAGCAGTTCCTTCTCTCAAGGCTATGGCTACACCTTC. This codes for CASSSFSQGYGYTF.

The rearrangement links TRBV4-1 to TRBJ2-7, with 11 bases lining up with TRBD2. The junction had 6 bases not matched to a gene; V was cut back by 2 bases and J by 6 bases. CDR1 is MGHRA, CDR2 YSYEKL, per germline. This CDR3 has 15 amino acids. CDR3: CASSQPTSGSCEQYF. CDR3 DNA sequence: TGCGCCAGCAGCCAACCAACTAGCGGGAGTTGCGAGCAGTACTTC.